The next 22 T cell receptor beta chains were all read from a single sample in a study of T cell repertoires in cytomegalovirus infection. TCRdb fed the reads into MiXCR, producing one record per CDR3 protein. The data show a few hundred thousand distinct CDR3 sequences, with around a sixth seen just once and more than 10% held by the top ten. The specimen sequenced was PBMCs. The origin of the receptors is a human donor in good health (CMV status not recorded). Some clones in this sample may be carry-over from other donors' samples.

The chain is built from TRBV18 and TRBJ2-7, with D perhaps TRBD1 or TRBD2 (5 bases each). The CDR3 is made up of 11 amino acids. CDR1 and CDR2 (germline): KGHSH, LQKENI. Trimming stripped 6 bases from V and 7 bases from J, with 10 bases between. The CDR3 bases are TGTGCCAGCTCGGGACGGGGAGAGCAGTACTTC. Amino acids: CASSGRGEQYF.

This clonotype was found many times. V and J are TRBV7-2 and TRBJ2-3; TRBD2 aligns across 12 bases. Trimming at V came to 5 bases and at J to 2 bases, leaving 5 bases not matched to a gene. Germline V gene data show CDR1 as SGHTA and CDR2 as FQGNSA. The CDR3 length is 16 residues. The CDR3 DNA sequence: TGTGCCAGCAGCGATTGGACTAGCGGGGCCACAGATACGCAGTATTTT. It specifies CASSDWTSGATDTQYF.

This clonotype has only a few counts. The chain links TRBV5-4 to TRBJ2-3; D uncertain. Trimming shortened V by 1 base and J by 2 bases, and 8 bases separated the two germline ends. Germline V lookup: CDR1 SGHNT, CDR2 YYREEE (reference sequence). The CDR3 is made up of 14 amino acids. The CDR3 bases are TGTGCCAGCAGCTTGCTCCCTCACACAGATACGCAGTATTTT. Encoded protein: CASSLLPHTDTQYF. Full variable domain (remainder filled in from reference TRBV5-4 and TRBJ2-3): ETGVTQSPTHLIKTRGQQVTLRCSSQSGHNTVSWYQQALGQGPQFIFQYYREEENGRGNFPPRFSGLQFPNYSSELNVNALELDDSALYLCASSLLPHTDTQYFGPGTRLTVL.

The V call is TRBV10-3, the J call TRBJ1-2; no clear D gene. The CDR3 runs to 13 residues. In germline, CDR1 is ENHRY, CDR2 SYGVKD. The V end was cut by 4 bases, the J end by 2 bases, with 8 bases between. CDR3 amino acids: CAISVKTNYGYTF. CDR3 DNA sequence: TGTGCCATCAGTGTGAAGACCAACTATGGCTACACCTTC.

This clonotype was found a few times. The rearrangement uses TRBV5-4 and TRBJ1-2; D may be TRBD1 (5 bases). In germline, CDR1 is SGHNT, CDR2 YYREEE (reference sequence). Trimming removed 4 bases from V and 6 bases from J, with 13 bases in between. The CDR3 runs to 13 residues. The CDR3 DNA sequence: TGTGCCAGCAGCGTCGACAGTAGCAATGGCTACACCTTC. Its protein product is CASSVDSSNGYTF.

The chain joins TRBV27 to TRBJ2-3, with a possible D match to TRBD2 (5 bases). Germline V lookup: CDR1 MNHEY, CDR2 SMNVEV (reference sequence). The CDR3 extends over 17 amino acids. V lost 3 bases to trimming and J lost 2 bases, with 18 bases between them. The CDR3 DNA is TGTGCCAGCAGTTTTATAGGAACTGGACTGCACACAGATACGCAGTATTTT. Amino acids: CASSFIGTGLHTDTQYF.

The chain joins TRBV19 to TRBJ2-3; TRBD2 might be the D (5 bases). Germline CDR1 is LNHDA and CDR2 is SQIVND (reference sequence). Trimming cost V 0 bases and J 6 bases, with 7 bases left between them. The CDR3 sequence is 13 residues long. The chain's CDR3 is CASSIDGSDTQYF. Here the CDR3 DNA reads TGTGCCAGTAGTATAGATGGGAGCGATACGCAGTATTTT.

This clonotype was counted at least ten times. The chain recombines TRBV7-2 with TRBJ2-7, with 9 bases identical to TRBD1. This CDR3 comprises 15 residues. The V and J ends lost 4 bases and 3 bases, in that order; junction bases with no gene match: 7. Germline loops: CDR1 SGHTA, CDR2 FQGNSA. CDR3 DNA: TGTGCCAGCAGCTCACCGGGACAGGGTAACTACGAGCAGTACTTC. Translated, it gives CASSSPGQGNYEQYF.

V and J are TRBV5-1 and TRBJ2-1; 10 positions agree with TRBD2. The trim removed 4 bases at V and 8 bases at J, leaving 6 bases unmatched. Germline V gene data show CDR1 as SGHRS and CDR2 as YFSETQ. The CDR3 covers 14 residues. CDR3 sequence (DNA): TGCGCCAGCAGCATGACTAGCGGGCACTATGAGCAGTTCTTC. Protein sequence: CASSMTSGHYEQFF. Using reference TRBV5-1 and TRBJ2-1 for the parts outside the CDR3, the full variable domain is KAGVTQTPRYLIKTRGQQVTLSCSPISGHRSVSWYQQTPGQGLQFLFEYFSETQRNKGNFPGRFSGRQFSNSRSEMNVSTLELGDSALYLCASSMTSGHYEQFFGPGTRLTVL.

This clonotype was found once. The chain has TRBV20-1 and TRBJ2-3, with 9 nucleotides matching TRBD2. Germline CDR1 and CDR2: DFQATT and SNEGSKA (reference sequence). The CDR3 is 16 amino acids. V shed 3 bases and J 0 bases; nucleotides not matched to a gene: 7. CDR3 nucleotide sequence: TGCAGTGCTAGTCCGCGTAGCGGGGGTAGCACAGATACGCAGTATTTT. As protein: CSASPRSGGSTDTQYF.

Many counts were recorded for this clonotype. This rearrangement joins TRBV7-3 to TRBJ2-1; the match to TRBD2 covers 7 bases. Germline V gene data show CDR1 as SGHTA and CDR2 as FQGTGA. V trimming: 5 bases; J trimming: 6 bases; junction bases outside the gene matches: 10. The CDR3 runs to 15 residues. The CDR3 region has the DNA TGTGCCAGCAGCCTGTACCCGGGGGAGGGCAATGAGCAGTTCTTC. This encodes CASSLYPGEGNEQFF.

There are a few counts of this clonotype. V is TRBV27 and J is TRBJ2-1, with TRBD1 matching 7 bases. Looked up from germline, CDR1 is MNHEY and CDR2 is SMNVEV (reference sequence). CDR3 length: 12 amino acids. Germline trimming cut 7 bases from V and 9 bases from J; bases unmatched to any gene: 6. CDR3 in amino acids: CASMRQGFEQFF. The CDR3, as DNA: TGTGCCAGCATGAGACAGGGTTTTGAGCAGTTCTTC.

This clonotype has just a few counts. This chain's CDR3 is CASSPSGLGADTQYF. The CDR3 DNA is TGTGCCAGCAGTCCCTCGGGACTAGGCGCAGATACGCAGTATTTT. V usage is TRBV6-2 or TRBV6-3 and J usage is TRBJ2-3; 8 bases align to TRBD2. Germline assignment: CDR1 MNHEY and CDR2 SVGEGT. This CDR3 is 15 amino acids long. V shed 5 bases, J shed 4 bases, and the junction held 8 bases outside the gene matches.

At least ten counts were recorded for this clonotype. The chain joins TRBV6-2 or TRBV6-3 to TRBJ1-1, with D possibly matching TRBD1 (6 bases). Trimming removed 2 bases at V and 2 bases at J, with 12 bases between. Germline values: CDR1 MNHEY, CDR2 SVGEGT. The CDR3 length is 15 residues. Written as DNA, the CDR3 is TGTGCCAGCAGTTACCGGACAGACACAAACACTGAAGCTTTCTTT. This translates into CASSYRTDTNTEAFF.

This clonotype was recorded a few times. The rearrangement uses TRBV28 and TRBJ2-3; D perhaps matches TRBD1 (6 bases). Per germline, CDR1 MDHEN and CDR2 SYDVKM. The ends were cut back, 11 bases at V and 0 bases at J, with 15 bases in the middle. The CDR3 is made up of 14 amino acids. CDR3 amino acids: CAARGGTSTDTQYF. The DNA for the CDR3 is TGTGCCGCCAGAGGGGGTACTAGCACAGATACGCAGTATTTT.

This clonotype was counted at least ten times. The CDR3 region has the DNA TGTGCCAGCAGTTCTGCGTGGGACAGGGACACAGATACGCAGTATTTT. The encoded protein is CASSSAWDRDTDTQYF. V gene TRBV28 combines with J gene TRBJ2-3; the match to TRBD1 covers 9 bases. The CDR3 sequence is 16 residues long. Germline V gene data show CDR1 as MDHEN and CDR2 as SYDVKM. With 4 bases clipped from V and 2 bases from J, the junction kept 7 bases outside the gene matches.

In this sample, this clonotype turned up many times. The rearrangement links TRBV2 to TRBJ1-1; 9 nucleotides line up with TRBD1. CDR1 is SNHLY, CDR2 FYNNEI, per germline. This CDR3 is 15 amino acids long. Germline trimming cut 3 bases from V and 6 bases from J; bases unmatched to any gene: 8. The CDR3 DNA follows: TGTGCCAGCAGTGACTACAGGGGGCGGCTAGCTGAAGCTTTCTTT. It specifies CASSDYRGRLAEAFF.

The sample holds many counts of this clonotype. CDR3 nucleotides: TGTGCCAGCAGCTTAACCGGCGGGTCCGGCTATGGCTACACCTTC. This encodes CASSLTGGSGYGYTF. The genes are TRBV7-2 and TRBJ1-2; D is undetermined. The CDR3 runs to 15 residues. Germline CDR1 reads SGHTA; CDR2 reads FQGNSA. V was pared by 2 bases and J by 4 bases, with 14 bases between.

Points on this clonotype: A much larger clone lies a single base off, so this may be a read error. The gene calls are TRBV6-2 or TRBV6-3 and TRBJ2-6, with D perhaps matching TRBD1 or TRBD2 (5 bases each). The CDR3 runs to 15 residues. V shed 2 bases and J shed 3 bases, with 8 bases lying between them. The germline gives CDR1 MNHEY, CDR2 SVGEGT. This CDR3 reads CASSYRGGGANVLTF. In DNA, the CDR3 is TGTGCCAGCAGTTACCGGGGCGGTGGGGCCAACGTCCTGACTTTC.

This clonotype occurred a few times. V is TRBV6-1 and J is TRBJ2-7, with a weak D call TRBD2 (6 bases). This CDR3 comprises 17 residues. Deletions cut 5 bases from V and 1 base from J, with 21 bases between. Germline CDR1 reads MNHNS; CDR2 reads SASEGT. The CDR3 DNA sequence: TGTGCCAGCAGTCCGCCGGAGGGATCGACCCTTTCCTACGAGCAGTACTTC. As protein: CASSPPEGSTLSYEQYF.

This clonotype showed up just a few times. This chain uses TRBV20-1 with TRBJ1-6, with a possible D match to TRBD1 (6 bases). The ends were cut back, 6 bases at V and 10 bases at J, with 19 bases in the middle. The germline gives CDR1 DFQATT, CDR2 SNEGSKA (reference sequence). The CDR3 is 14 residues long. CDR3 protein: CSAPGRTTGSPLHF. Here the CDR3 DNA reads TGCAGTGCCCCTGGCCGGACTACAGGGTCACCCCTCCACTTT.

The sample holds many counts of this clonotype. This rearrangement joins TRBV6-1 to TRBJ2-1; TRBD2 might be the D (5 bases). The germline V gene has CDR1 MNHNS and CDR2 SASEGT. The CDR3 is 11 amino acids. V shed 8 bases and J shed 13 bases, with 15 bases lying between them. The CDR3 bases are TGTGCCAGCGGAGCGGAGGCGCGTCAGTTCTTC. Translated: CASGAEARQFF.